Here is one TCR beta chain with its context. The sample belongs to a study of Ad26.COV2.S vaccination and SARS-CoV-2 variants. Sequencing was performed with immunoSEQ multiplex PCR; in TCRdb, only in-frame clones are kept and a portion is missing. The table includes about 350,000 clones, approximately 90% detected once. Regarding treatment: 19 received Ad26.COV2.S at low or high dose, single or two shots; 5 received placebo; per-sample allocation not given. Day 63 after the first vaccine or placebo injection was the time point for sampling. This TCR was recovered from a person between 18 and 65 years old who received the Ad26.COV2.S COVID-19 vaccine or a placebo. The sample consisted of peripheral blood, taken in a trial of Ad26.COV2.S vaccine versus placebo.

The DNA of the CDR3 is TGTGCCAGCAGCCAAGGACTAGCGGGAGATAACAATGAGCAGTTCTTC. It is translated as CASSQGLAGDNNEQFF. V is TRBV3-1 (or the pseudogene TRBV3-2) and J is TRBJ2-1; TRBD2 agrees at 12 bases. The CDR3 is made up of 16 amino acids. Per germline, CDR1 LGHDT and CDR2 YNNKEL (reference sequence). V lost 1 base, J lost 5 bases, and 3 bases stayed unmatched.